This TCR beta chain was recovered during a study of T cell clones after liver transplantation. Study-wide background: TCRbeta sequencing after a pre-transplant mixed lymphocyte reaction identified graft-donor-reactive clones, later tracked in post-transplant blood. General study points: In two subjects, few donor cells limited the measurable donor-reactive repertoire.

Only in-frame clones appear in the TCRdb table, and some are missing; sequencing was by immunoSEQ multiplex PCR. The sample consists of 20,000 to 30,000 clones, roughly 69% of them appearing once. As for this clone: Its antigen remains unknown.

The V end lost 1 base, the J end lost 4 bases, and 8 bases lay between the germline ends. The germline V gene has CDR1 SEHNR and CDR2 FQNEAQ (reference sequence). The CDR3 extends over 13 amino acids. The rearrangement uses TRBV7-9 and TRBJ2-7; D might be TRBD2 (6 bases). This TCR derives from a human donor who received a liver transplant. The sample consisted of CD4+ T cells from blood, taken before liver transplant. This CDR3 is CASSLVGGYEQYF. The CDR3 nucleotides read TGTGCCAGCAGCTTAGTTGGGGGGTACGAGCAGTACTTC.